The entry below gives a single T cell receptor (beta chain) sequence along with its context. Its antigen is still unknown. Germline V lookup: CDR1 MNHNY, CDR2 SVGAGI (reference sequence). The CDR3 covers 12 residues. V was shortened by 0 bases and J by 6 bases, with 4 bases between the two germline ends. The data were taken from a study of shared clonotypes between healthy human individuals. Study details: The donors, two women and three men, were aged 18 to 49. CD4 naive cells filled three plates per donor, CD4 memory three, CD8 naive two and CD8 memory one. General study results and limits: The study generally estimated greater richness for naive than memory subsets. Incomplete sequencing of sorted subsets was indicated by rarefaction despite large depth.

The protocol was immunoSEQ multiplex PCR, while the TCRdb copy is restricted to in-frame clones and leaves out a portion. The table records 150,000 to 200,000 clones, 85% to 95% of them present only once. The J gene is TRBJ2-3, the V gene TRBV6-6; D is unresolved. The TCR sequence derives from a woman younger than 45 in good health. Material for sequencing was naive CD4+ T cells sorted from blood. The subset: CD45RA+ positively selected. The CDR3 nucleotides read TGTGCCAGCAGTTACTCGTTGGATACGCAGTATTTT. It encodes CASSYSLDTQYF.